This T cell receptor beta chain comes out of a study of blood T cell repertoires in COVID-19. Study-wide background: The United States, Italy and Spain provided the acute and convalescent COVID-19 samples. PBMCs, B-cell-depleted T cells, or T cells were the source of the cDNA or gDNA that made up the material.

In the authors' workflow: For nucleated cells, counts were estimated from reference gene primer amplification. Here immunoSEQ multiplex PCR was the method, and the copy in TCRdb shows in-frame clones only, minus some. V and J calls and clone size come straight from that table; D and trimming were deduced from the DNA. Here the sample spans about 130,000 clones, around nine tenths being singletons. The germline gives CDR1 SGHRS, CDR2 YFSETQ. The CDR3 extends over 13 amino acids. The germline V and J ends were trimmed by 5 bases and 1 base, with 9 bases remaining between them. This clone showed up just once.

This sequence was found in a man aged 45-65 years with active COVID-19. This chain joins TRBV5-1 and TRBJ1-1; D unclear. Material for sequencing was peripheral blood. The CDR3 bases are TGCGCCAGCAGGTTCGCGGAGAACACTGAAGCTTTCTTT. Amino acids: CASRFAENTEAFF.